The clone carrying this TCR beta chain was seen a few times. Its antigen is not known. The CDR3 has 15 residues. Germline CDR1 KGHSH, CDR2 LQKENI. The junction had 7 bases not matched to a gene; V was cut back by 8 bases and J by 0 bases. This entry belongs to a study of beta chain features in type 1 diabetes. Study findings and constraints: In every one of the four CD4+ subsets, TCRB CDR3s were moderately but significantly shorter in Type 1 diabetes patients.

Of the isolated RNA, all was reverse transcribed, and so the sequenced material was expressed TCRB transcripts. Assay: immunoSEQ multiplex PCR; the TCRdb copy retains only in-frame clones and omits some. Here the sample spans approximately 150,000 clones, roughly 10% being singletons. The rearrangement joins TRBV18 to TRBJ1-3; 7 bases line up with TRBD1. This receptor was identified in a woman between 40 and 50 years old in good health. Sequencing input: central memory CD4+ T cells from blood. This CDR3 reads CASAQGGNSGNTIYF. The CDR3 DNA reads TGTGCCAGCGCCCAGGGGGGAAACTCTGGAAACACCATATATTTT.